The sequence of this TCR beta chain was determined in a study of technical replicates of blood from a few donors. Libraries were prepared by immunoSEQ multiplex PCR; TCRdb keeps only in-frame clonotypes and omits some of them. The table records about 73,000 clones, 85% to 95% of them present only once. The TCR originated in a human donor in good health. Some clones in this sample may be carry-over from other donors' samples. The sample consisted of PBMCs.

The CDR3 coding sequence is TGTGCCAGCAGCCCGGGACTAGCGGTTTACAATGAGCAGTTCTTC. This translates into CASSPGLAVYNEQFF. The chain links TRBV6-5 to TRBJ2-1, with 11 bases aligning to TRBD2. The CDR3 contains 15 residues. V was clipped by 6 bases and J by 4 bases; unmatched bases: 5. From germline, CDR1 is MNHEY and CDR2 SVGAGI.